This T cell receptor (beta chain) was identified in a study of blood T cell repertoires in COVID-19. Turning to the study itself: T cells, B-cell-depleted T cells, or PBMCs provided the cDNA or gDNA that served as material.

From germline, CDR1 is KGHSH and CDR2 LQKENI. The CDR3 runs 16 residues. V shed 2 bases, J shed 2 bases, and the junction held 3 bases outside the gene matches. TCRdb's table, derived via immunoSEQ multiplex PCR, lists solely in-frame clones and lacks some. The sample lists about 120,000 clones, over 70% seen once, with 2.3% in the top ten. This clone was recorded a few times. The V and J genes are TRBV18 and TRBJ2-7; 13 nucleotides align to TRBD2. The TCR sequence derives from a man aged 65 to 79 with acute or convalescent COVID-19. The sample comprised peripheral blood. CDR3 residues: CASSPIGLAGAYEQYF. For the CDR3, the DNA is TGTGCCAGCTCACCAATAGGACTAGCGGGGGCCTACGAGCAGTACTTC.